These T cell receptor beta chains were read from a single sample in a study of PD-1 blockade in classical Hodgkin lymphoma. Using immunoSEQ multiplex PCR, the repertoire was profiled, and TCRdb retains in-frame clones only, with some absent. The sample carries 19,000 or so clones, approximately 85% recorded once. The material was peripheral blood mononuclear cells (PBMCs), obtained before the fourth cycle of nivolumab. The receptors originated from a human donor with classical Hodgkin lymphoma. Both conserved end residues are part of each CDR3. Fields, in order: CDR3 protein, CDR3 DNA, D gene, V gene, J gene, clone size. The D gene is left open where the match is weak. Clone size, where shown, is once, few, many, or a class for clones that have expanded.

CASSLVPYEQYF,TGTGCCAGCAGCTTAGTACCCTACGAGCAGTACTTC,NA,TRBV11-2,TRBJ2-7,few
CASERGGPWNGELFF,TGTGCCAGCGAGAGGGGGGGCCCCTGGAACGGGGAGCTGTTTTTT,NA,TRBV9,TRBJ2-2,NA
CASSSIPSTGGHSNQPQHF,TGTGCCAGCAGCTCGATTCCTTCGACAGGGGGACATAGCAATCAGCCCCAGCATTTT,TRBD1,TRBV5-4,TRBJ1-5,NA
CASSPFGESPADTQYF,TGTGCCAGCAGCCCCTTTGGGGAATCTCCTGCAGATACGCAGTATTTT,NA,TRBV6-4,TRBJ2-3,NA
CASSLGPAYEQYF,TGTGCCAGCAGTTTAGGTCCCGCCTACGAGCAGTACTTC,NA,TRBV27,TRBJ2-7,NA
CASSLAGFSGANVLTF,TGTGCCAGCAGCTTGGCGGGGTTCTCTGGGGCCAACGTCCTGACTTTC,NA,TRBV5-4,TRBJ2-6,NA
CASSGLTGLKNIQYF,TGTGCCAGCAGTGGGCTAACAGGACTCAAAAACATTCAGTACTTC,NA,TRBV6-1,TRBJ2-4,NA
CASSLAGTQDNGYTF,TGCGCCAGCAGCTTGGCCGGTACCCAGGATAATGGCTACACCTTC,NA,TRBV5-1,TRBJ1-2,NA
CASSYSRSSYEQYF,TGTGCCAGCAGTTACTCAAGGAGCTCCTACGAGCAGTACTTC,NA,TRBV6-5,TRBJ2-7,NA
CASSLDGQQYF,TGTGCCAGCAGCTTGGATGGGCAGCAGTACTTC,NA,TRBV5-5,TRBJ2-7,NA
CASSFSGTGAYEQYF,TGCGCCAGCAGCTTCTCCGGGACAGGGGCCTACGAGCAGTACTTC,TRBD1,TRBV5-6,TRBJ2-7,NA
CASSGGVDNSYEQYF,TGTGCCAGCAGCGGGGGGGTGGACAACTCCTACGAGCAGTACTTC,TRBD2,TRBV7-9,TRBJ2-7,NA
CAWDPGQLTGELFF,TGTGCCTGGGACCCGGGACAGCTCACCGGGGAGCTGTTTTTT,TRBD1,TRBV30,TRBJ2-2,NA
CASSLWEERELFF,TGTGCCAGCAGCCTCTGGGAGGAGCGGGAGCTGTTTTTT,NA,TRBV7-7,TRBJ2-2,NA
CASSLRGGLNTEAFF,TGTGCCAGCAGCTTGCGCGGGGGCTTGAACACTGAAGCTTTCTTT,NA,TRBV5-5,TRBJ1-1,NA
CASSLARTSISTDTQYF,TGTGCCAGCAGCTTAGCCCGGACGTCGATTAGCACAGATACGCAGTATTTT,NA,TRBV7-2,TRBJ2-3,few
CASSPGLAGGVGGDEQYF,TGTGCCAGCAGCCCAGGACTAGCGGGAGGGGTAGGCGGGGACGAGCAGTACTTC,TRBD2,TRBV7-9,TRBJ2-7,NA
CASSLRGSGTDTQYF,TGTGCCAGCAGCCTTCGCGGTAGCGGCACAGATACGCAGTATTTT,NA,TRBV9,TRBJ2-3,once
CAWRPGTGGTDTQYF,TGTGCCTGGAGGCCCGGGACAGGGGGCACAGATACGCAGTATTTT,TRBD1,TRBV30,TRBJ2-3,NA
CASSRGLAGGVTDTQYF,TGTGCCAGCAGCCGGGGGCTAGCGGGAGGGGTCACAGATACGCAGTATTTT,TRBD2,TRBV25-1,TRBJ2-3,NA
CASSRTGGYQPQHF,TGTGCCAGCAGTCGGACAGGGGGATATCAGCCCCAGCATTTT,TRBD1,TRBV28,TRBJ1-5,NA
CASTQGGNEQFF,TGTGCCAGCACGCAGGGTGGAAATGAGCAGTTCTTC,NA,TRBV2,TRBJ2-1,few
CASSISGGETQYF,TGTGCCAGCAGCATTAGCGGGGGGGAGACCCAGTACTTC,TRBD2,TRBV5-4,TRBJ2-5,NA
CASSSRRTAEAFF,TGTGCCAGCAGCTCCCGCCGGACAGCTGAAGCTTTCTTT,NA,TRBV7-3,TRBJ1-1,once
CAISDAGSGSTEAFF,TGTGCCATCAGTGACGCAGGGTCTGGAAGCACTGAAGCTTTCTTT,NA,TRBV10-3,TRBJ1-1,NA
CASSEISTEGNQPQHF,TGTGCCAGCAGTGAAATTTCTACAGAAGGCAATCAGCCCCAGCATTTT,NA,TRBV6-1,TRBJ1-5,NA
CASSSTSASTDTQYF,TGTGCCAGCAGCTCCACTAGCGCTAGCACAGATACGCAGTATTTT,TRBD2,TRBV7-6,TRBJ2-3,NA
CASSPTGLNEKLFF,TGTGCCAGCAGCCCGACAGGCCTCAATGAAAAACTGTTTTTT,NA,TRBV2,TRBJ1-4,once
CASSQADREYQPQHF,TGCGCCAGCAGCCAGGCGGACAGGGAGTATCAGCCCCAGCATTTT,TRBD1,TRBV4-1,TRBJ1-5,NA
CASSVGAGQGPHSPLHF,TGTGCCAGCAGCGTAGGGGCGGGACAGGGACCTCATTCACCCCTCCACTTT,TRBD1,TRBV9,TRBJ1-6,NA
CASSPDGQANYGYTF,TGCGCCAGCAGCCCCGACGGACAGGCTAACTATGGCTACACCTTC,TRBD1,TRBV5-1,TRBJ1-2,NA
CAWSVLDLSLHF,TGTGCCTGGAGTGTACTGGATCTGTCCCTCCACTTT,NA,TRBV30,TRBJ1-6,once
CASSQDYGYEQYF,TGCGCCAGCAGCCAAGATTACGGTTACGAGCAGTACTTC,NA,TRBV4-3,TRBJ2-7,NA
CASGLGSGETGELFF,TGTGCTAGTGGTTTGGGATCAGGGGAGACCGGGGAGCTGTTTTTT,NA,TRBV12-5,TRBJ2-2,NA
CASSLGGLAGAFSTDTQYF,TGTGCCAGCAGCTTAGGAGGACTAGCGGGAGCTTTTAGCACAGATACGCAGTATTTT,TRBD2,TRBV11-3,TRBJ2-3,NA
CASSFDGYGYTF,TGTGCCAGCAGCTTTGACGGATATGGCTACACCTTC,NA,TRBV7-9,TRBJ1-2,NA
CASSPHQTGDGEQFF,TGTGCCAGCAGCCCCCATCAGACAGGGGACGGGGAGCAGTTCTTC,TRBD1,TRBV9,TRBJ2-1,NA
CASSYSRGYEQYF,TGTGCCAGCAGTTACTCGCGGGGCTACGAGCAGTACTTC,NA,TRBV6-5,TRBJ2-7,few
CASKGLQSTDTQYF,TGTGCCAGCAAGGGCCTTCAAAGCACAGATACGCAGTATTTT,NA,TRBV28,TRBJ2-3,NA
CASSVGLTGSYNEQFF,TGTGCCAGCAGCGTAGGACTGACAGGTTCCTACAATGAGCAGTTCTTC,NA,TRBV9,TRBJ2-1,NA
CASSFMGAGQETQYF,TGTGCCAGCAGTTTTATGGGGGCAGGACAAGAGACCCAGTACTTC,NA,TRBV25-1,TRBJ2-5,NA
CASSIEGGTGNTIYF,TGTGCCAGTAGTATAGAAGGAGGGACTGGAAACACCATATATTTT,NA,TRBV19,TRBJ1-3,NA
CASRLKLDMVKGIYGYTF,TGTGCCAGTAGACTAAAACTGGACATGGTAAAAGGTATCTATGGCTACACCTTC,NA,TRBV19,TRBJ1-2,NA
CAISDTIPEVEAFF,TGTGCCATCAGTGATACGATACCAGAAGTGGAAGCTTTCTTT,NA,TRBV10-3,TRBJ1-1,NA
CASSGGLNEQFF,TGCGCCAGCAGCGGCGGATTAAATGAGCAGTTCTTC,NA,TRBV5-1,TRBJ2-1,NA
CASSLGAGLGGSEQFF,TGTGCCAGCAGCTTAGGAGCGGGACTAGGAGGCAGTGAGCAGTTCTTC,TRBD2,TRBV7-2,TRBJ2-1,NA
CASSLLGIPNTEAFF,TGTGCCAGCAGCCTGCTCGGCATCCCCAACACTGAAGCTTTCTTT,NA,TRBV7-8,TRBJ1-1,NA
CASSVSAGGNQPQHF,TGTGCCAGCAGCGTAAGTGCCGGGGGCAATCAGCCCCAGCATTTT,NA,TRBV9,TRBJ1-5,NA
CASSLVGQVLEQYF,TGTGCCAGCAGTTTAGTGGGACAGGTTCTTGAGCAGTACTTC,TRBD1,TRBV27,TRBJ2-7,NA
CASTMRGDWNYGYTF,TGTGCCAGCACCATGAGGGGGGACTGGAACTATGGCTACACCTTC,NA,TRBV27,TRBJ1-2,NA
CASSFLGFANTGELFF,TGTGCCAGCAGTTTTTTAGGGTTCGCGAACACCGGGGAGCTGTTTTTT,NA,TRBV27,TRBJ2-2,NA
CASSLGFLAGGGGEQYF,TGTGCCAGCAGCTTGGGATTCCTAGCGGGAGGGGGGGGCGAGCAGTACTTC,TRBD2,TRBV5-4,TRBJ2-7,NA
CASTSSGDYGYTF,TGTGCCAGTACCTCATCAGGGGACTATGGCTACACCTTC,NA,TRBV19,TRBJ1-2,few
CSVARQGVSSGYTF,TGCAGCGTTGCGAGACAGGGGGTTTCTTCTGGCTACACCTTC,TRBD1,TRBV29-1,TRBJ1-2,NA
CASSLVSGGSGEQYF,TGTGCCAGCAGCTTAGTTTCAGGGGGCTCGGGCGAGCAGTACTTC,TRBD1,TRBV7-3,TRBJ2-7,NA
CASSTRPESQSRANVLTF,TGTGCCAGCAGCACGCGACCTGAATCTCAAAGTCGGGCCAACGTCCTGACTTTC,NA,TRBV7-6,TRBJ2-6,NA
CASSEGGEPYEQYF,TGTGCCAGCAGTGAAGGCGGGGAGCCCTACGAGCAGTACTTC,NA,TRBV6-1,TRBJ2-7,NA
CASSVGEGQPQHF,TGTGCCAGCAGTGTCGGGGAGGGACAGCCCCAGCATTTT,NA,TRBV2,TRBJ1-5,NA